Presented here are 2 T cell receptor beta chains from one specimen sequenced in a study of radiation and T cells in renal cell carcinoma. Time point noted: baseline pretreatment blood. Treatment here: 15 Gy SBRT to primary tumor, nephrectomy 4 weeks later. The assay was immunoSEQ multiplex PCR, and TCRdb's table has in-frame clones only and misses some. The sample yields about 150,000 clones, about 88% seen once. The sequences come from blood, collected from a patient whose treatment included radiotherapy and nephrectomy. Receptors originate from a woman aged 65 to 85 with renal cell carcinoma.

As concerns this clone: An end of the junction does not agree with germline; a read error may underlie this. The genes are TRBV6-1 and TRBJ1-5; no definite D call. Germline assignment: CDR1 MNHNS and CDR2 SASEGT. The CDR3 sequence is 11 residues long. CDR3 nucleotide sequence: TGTGCCACCAGTCTTTCTCAGCCCCAGCATTTT. Translation gives CATSLSQPQHF.

The CDR3 region has the DNA TGCGCCAGCAGCCAAGAATCAGGGGGCTTGTCCCAGACCCAAGAGACCCAGTACTTC. Protein sequence: CASSQESGGLSQTQETQYF. This chain links TRBV4-1 with TRBJ2-5, with TRBD1 identical over 8 bases. The CDR3 consists of 19 residues. With V trimmed by 0 bases and J by 1 base, 13 bases remained unmatched. Germline V gives CDR1 MGHRA, CDR2 YSYEKL.